Listed below are T cell receptor beta chains from one sample, sequenced in a study of CD8+ T cells in alopecia areata. The assay was immunoSEQ multiplex PCR, and TCRdb's table has in-frame clones only and misses some. The profile shows about 120,000 clones, approximately 49% of them singletons. The source was CD8+ T cells sorted from blood, collected at week 0. Receptors originate from a human donor with alopecia areata. Each CDR3 is given with its conserved first and last residue. The order of the fields is clone size, D gene, J gene, V gene, CDR3 DNA, CDR3 protein. The D gene is left open where the match is weak. Clone size is stated in some rows and not others, as once, few, many or a class when expanded.

abundance: .; d_gene: .; j_gene: TRBJ2-7; v_gene: TRBV29-1; CDR3nt: TGCAGCGTTGTCTCAGGCCACGGGGAGCAGTACTTC; CDR3aa: CSVVSGHGEQYF
abundance: .; d_gene: .; j_gene: TRBJ1-1; v_gene: TRBV9; CDR3nt: TGTGCCAGCGCTTTAGGAGTGAACACTGAAGCTTTCTTT; CDR3aa: CASALGVNTEAFF
abundance: .; d_gene: .; j_gene: TRBJ1-2; v_gene: TRBV9; CDR3nt: TGTGCCAGCAGCGTAGTTCAGGGGAGAGGCTACACCTTC; CDR3aa: CASSVVQGRGYTF
abundance: .; d_gene: .; j_gene: TRBJ2-3; v_gene: TRBV7-9; CDR3nt: TGTGCCAGCACCGATCCCGTTGGACTTCCAGAGGCAGATACGCAGTATTTT; CDR3aa: CASTDPVGLPEADTQYF
abundance: few; d_gene: .; j_gene: TRBJ1-2; v_gene: TRBV29-1; CDR3nt: TGCAGCGTAGGGGAGAACTATGGCTACACCTTC; CDR3aa: CSVGENYGYTF
abundance: few; d_gene: TRBD2; j_gene: TRBJ2-1; v_gene: TRBV7-9; CDR3nt: TGTGCCAGCAGCTCATTACTAGCGGGGGGCTACAATGAGCAGTTCTTC; CDR3aa: CASSSLLAGGYNEQFF
abundance: .; d_gene: TRBD2; j_gene: TRBJ2-2; v_gene: TRBV6-5; CDR3nt: TGTGCCAGCGGTAGCGGGGGAATATGGACCGGGGAGCTGTTTTTT; CDR3aa: CASGSGGIWTGELFF
abundance: medium-sized; d_gene: .; j_gene: TRBJ2-2; v_gene: TRBV6-6; CDR3nt: TGTGCCACTCGTGGATTATCAGAGTCCGGGGAGCTGTTTTTT; CDR3aa: CATRGLSESGELFF
abundance: .; d_gene: .; j_gene: TRBJ2-1; v_gene: TRBV4-3; CDR3nt: TGCGCCAGCAGCCAAGAGGGTCACGGAGGAGAGGACAATGAGCAGTTCTTC; CDR3aa: CASSQEGHGGEDNEQFF
abundance: .; d_gene: TRBD1; j_gene: TRBJ1-5; v_gene: TRBV19; CDR3nt: TGTGCCAGTAGTATACGGGACAGGGGGCAGCCCCAGCATTTT; CDR3aa: CASSIRDRGQPQHF
abundance: many; d_gene: .; j_gene: TRBJ1-2; v_gene: TRBV4-1; CDR3nt: TGCGCCAGCAGCCAAGAAATAACCCGTTTTCGGGAGGGCGGAAATGGCTACACCTTC; CDR3aa: CASSQEITRFREGGNGYTF
abundance: few; d_gene: .; j_gene: TRBJ1-3; v_gene: TRBV30; CDR3nt: TGTGCCTGGAGTCCGCCGAGAGGGGGGGCGCGGGGAAACACCATATATTTT; CDR3aa: CAWSPPRGGARGNTIYF
abundance: few; d_gene: TRBD2; j_gene: TRBJ2-7; v_gene: TRBV5-6; CDR3nt: TGTGCCAGCAGCTCGCTAGCGGGGGGCGAGCTCTACGAGCAGTACTTC; CDR3aa: CASSSLAGGELYEQYF
abundance: .; d_gene: .; j_gene: TRBJ2-7; v_gene: TRBV7-6; CDR3nt: TGTGCCAGCAGCTTTGGCAGAGGCTACGAGCAGTACTTC; CDR3aa: CASSFGRGYEQYF
abundance: few; d_gene: TRBD2; j_gene: TRBJ2-3; v_gene: TRBV14; CDR3nt: TGTGCCAGCAGCCAAGATCAGCTCGGGACTAGCGGGGATGGTACGCAGTATTTT; CDR3aa: CASSQDQLGTSGDGTQYF
abundance: .; d_gene: TRBD2; j_gene: TRBJ2-1; v_gene: TRBV7-8; CDR3nt: TGTGCCAGCAGCTTAGGGCTAGCGGGGGTCTACAATGAGCAGTTCTTC; CDR3aa: CASSLGLAGVYNEQFF
abundance: .; d_gene: .; j_gene: TRBJ2-7; v_gene: TRBV5-1; CDR3nt: TGCGCCAGCAGCGCCTCCTACGAGCAGTACTTC; CDR3aa: CASSASYEQYF
abundance: .; d_gene: .; j_gene: TRBJ1-1; v_gene: TRBV5-1; CDR3nt: TGCGCCAGCAGCTTGGATCTGGGTGGGAACACTGAAGCTTTCTTT; CDR3aa: CASSLDLGGNTEAFF
abundance: .; d_gene: .; j_gene: TRBJ1-1; v_gene: TRBV25-1; CDR3nt: TGTGCCAGCAGTGATCCGGGAACGTCCACTGAAGCTTTCTTT; CDR3aa: CASSDPGTSTEAFF
abundance: .; d_gene: TRBD1; j_gene: TRBJ2-7; v_gene: TRBV5-6; CDR3nt: TGTGCCAGCAGCTTGGATGGGACAGGGTTCTACGAGCAGTACTTC; CDR3aa: CASSLDGTGFYEQYF
abundance: .; d_gene: .; j_gene: TRBJ2-7; v_gene: TRBV5-6; CDR3nt: TGTGCCAGCAGCTTGGCCTGGGGCACCTACGAGCAGTACTTC; CDR3aa: CASSLAWGTYEQYF
abundance: few; d_gene: .; j_gene: TRBJ1-5; v_gene: TRBV6-4; CDR3nt: TGTGCCAGCAGTGAATCGTATCAGCCCCAGCATTTT; CDR3aa: CASSESYQPQHF
abundance: few; d_gene: .; j_gene: TRBJ1-6; v_gene: TRBV30; CDR3nt: TGTGCCTGGACCAATGCAGTGGACTCACCCCTCCACTTT; CDR3aa: CAWTNAVDSPLHF
abundance: .; d_gene: .; j_gene: TRBJ2-2; v_gene: TRBV9; CDR3nt: TGTGCCAGCAGCGACGCTGGGACGGGGTACCACACCGGGGAGCTGTTTTTT; CDR3aa: CASSDAGTGYHTGELFF
abundance: few; d_gene: .; j_gene: TRBJ1-2; v_gene: TRBV29-1; CDR3nt: TGCAGCGTTGTTAAGCCCGACACCGACTATGGCTACACCTTC; CDR3aa: CSVVKPDTDYGYTF
abundance: .; d_gene: TRBD2; j_gene: TRBJ2-2; v_gene: TRBV7-8; CDR3nt: TGTGCCAGCAGCCCCTGGTACGGGGGGAACGCGAACACCGGGGAGCTGTTTTTT; CDR3aa: CASSPWYGGNANTGELFF
abundance: .; d_gene: .; j_gene: TRBJ2-3; v_gene: TRBV7-2; CDR3nt: TGTGCCAGCAGCCTAACTAGAGGAAGGTTCGATACGCAGTATTTT; CDR3aa: CASSLTRGRFDTQYF
abundance: .; d_gene: .; j_gene: TRBJ2-1; v_gene: TRBV27; CDR3nt: TGTGCCAGCAGTCTCGTTTCGGTCCCAGAGCAGTTCTTC; CDR3aa: CASSLVSVPEQFF
abundance: few; d_gene: .; j_gene: TRBJ2-5; v_gene: TRBV4-1; CDR3nt: TGCGCCAGCAGCCAGAGGGGAGAGACCCAGTACTTC; CDR3aa: CASSQRGETQYF
abundance: .; d_gene: .; j_gene: TRBJ2-5; v_gene: TRBV5-4; CDR3nt: TGTGCCAGCAGCTTGGGTCCCTTGCCGGGGGATCAAGAGACCCAGTACTTC; CDR3aa: CASSLGPLPGDQETQYF
abundance: .; d_gene: .; j_gene: TRBJ1-2; v_gene: TRBV30; CDR3nt: TGTGCCTGGAGTGACGGGCTGGGCTACACCTTC; CDR3aa: CAWSDGLGYTF
abundance: .; d_gene: .; j_gene: TRBJ2-2; v_gene: TRBV15; CDR3nt: TGTGCCACCAGCATCACAGAAAACACCGGGGAGCTGTTTTTT; CDR3aa: CATSITENTGELFF
abundance: few; d_gene: .; j_gene: TRBJ1-2; v_gene: TRBV5-6; CDR3nt: TGTGCCAGCAGCTTAGGGGACGACTATGGCTACACCTTC; CDR3aa: CASSLGDDYGYTF
abundance: few; d_gene: .; j_gene: TRBJ2-7; v_gene: TRBV29-1; CDR3nt: TGCAGCGTTGAGGGGCTGGAGGTACCCTACGAGCAGTACTTC; CDR3aa: CSVEGLEVPYEQYF
abundance: .; d_gene: TRBD1; j_gene: TRBJ1-2; v_gene: TRBV11-2; CDR3nt: TGTGCCAGCAGCTACGTGACAGGGGACCGCTATGGCTACACCTTC; CDR3aa: CASSYVTGDRYGYTF
abundance: .; d_gene: TRBD2; j_gene: TRBJ2-5; v_gene: TRBV9; CDR3nt: TGTGCCAGCAGCGTAGTCGGCCTAGCGGGGGTCCGGGAGACCCAGTACTTC; CDR3aa: CASSVVGLAGVRETQYF
abundance: once; d_gene: .; j_gene: TRBJ2-3; v_gene: TRBV6-6; CDR3nt: TGTGCCAGCAGTTACACCCTCGAGGGGGCAGATACGCAGTATTTT; CDR3aa: CASSYTLEGADTQYF
abundance: many; d_gene: TRBD1; j_gene: TRBJ2-2; v_gene: TRBV30; CDR3nt: TGTGCCTGGAGCCGGACAGGGGGATGGACCGGGGAGCTGTTTTTT; CDR3aa: CAWSRTGGWTGELFF
abundance: .; d_gene: TRBD1; j_gene: TRBJ2-3; v_gene: TRBV7-9; CDR3nt: TGTGCCAGCAGCCACAGACAGGGTGATGTTCCTCGGGATACGCAGTATTTT; CDR3aa: CASSHRQGDVPRDTQYF
abundance: .; d_gene: TRBD2; j_gene: TRBJ2-3; v_gene: TRBV27; CDR3nt: TGTGCCAGCAGTATGCTGGGACTAGTCTTTCCCACAGATACGCAGTATTTT; CDR3aa: CASSMLGLVFPTDTQYF
abundance: .; d_gene: .; j_gene: TRBJ1-1; v_gene: TRBV4-3; CDR3nt: TGCGCCAGCAGCCAAGTCTACAGGAGGAACACTGAAGCTTTCTTT; CDR3aa: CASSQVYRRNTEAFF
abundance: few; d_gene: .; j_gene: TRBJ1-2; v_gene: TRBV29-1; CDR3nt: TGCAGCGTTGAAATCGGAGCAGGGATCTCCTATGGCTACACCTTC; CDR3aa: CSVEIGAGISYGYTF
abundance: few; d_gene: .; j_gene: TRBJ1-2; v_gene: TRBV29-1; CDR3nt: TGCAGCGTTGAATACCCGGCAGCCAGCTATGGCTACACCTTC; CDR3aa: CSVEYPAASYGYTF
abundance: .; d_gene: TRBD2; j_gene: TRBJ2-1; v_gene: TRBV6-5; CDR3nt: TGTGCCAGCAGACTAGCGGGAACCAGGAATGAGCAGTTCTTC; CDR3aa: CASRLAGTRNEQFF
abundance: .; d_gene: TRBD2; j_gene: TRBJ2-3; v_gene: TRBV29-1; CDR3nt: TGCAGCGTCTATGGGACTAGGGAAACAGATACGCAGTATTTT; CDR3aa: CSVYGTRETDTQYF
abundance: .; d_gene: TRBD1; j_gene: TRBJ1-2; v_gene: TRBV4-1; CDR3nt: TGCGCCAGCAGCCAACGGTATAGCGACAGGGCGGATGGCTACACCTTC; CDR3aa: CASSQRYSDRADGYTF
abundance: .; d_gene: .; j_gene: TRBJ2-1; v_gene: TRBV9; CDR3nt: TGTGCCAGCAGCGGAGGGCAGGACGATGAGCAGTTCTTC; CDR3aa: CASSGGQDDEQFF